This T cell receptor (beta chain) came from a study of metastatic and nonmetastatic thyroid tumors. About the study: Malignant thyroid and benign thyroid patients provided blood and tumor or nodule tissue whose repertoires were compared.

No treatment of any kind had been given to any patient before thyroid surgery. Overall study results and limits: Compared with benign nodules, malignant thyroid tumors were reported to have significantly higher TCR beta diversity in both blood and tumor.

This clone was counted at least ten times. Its antigen is still unknown. Original data processing: The study built a papillary thyroid cancer distant-metastasis classifier from CDR3 differences across clinicopathological groups. TCRdb re-called the PCR reads with MiXCR. TCRdb's processing, not the authors', yielded these V and J calls. The sample has about 32,000 clones, 20% to 25% seen once. CDR3 length: 12 amino acids. The ends were cut back, 5 bases at V and 5 bases at J, with 7 bases in the middle. Looked up from germline, CDR1 is SGHNT and CDR2 is YYREEE (reference sequence). The TCR sequence derives from a female donor with papillary thyroid cancer or a benign thyroid nodule (not recorded which). Some clones in this sample may be carry-over from other donors' samples. The chain combines TRBV5-4 with TRBJ2-2; D unclear. The material sequenced was blood. The CDR3 spells CASRGFTGELFF. In DNA, the CDR3 is TGTGCCAGCAGAGGGTTTACCGGGGAGCTGTTTTTT.